These T cell receptor beta chains were read from a single sample in a study of cytomegalovirus exposure and HLA in healthy donors. This table comes from immunoSEQ multiplex PCR, and its TCRdb copy is limited to in-frame clones, with some not included. The sample records 200,000 to 250,000 clones, 80% to 85% being singletons. Sequences were obtained from PBMCs. The receptors stem from a boy younger than 10 in good health and CMV-seronegative. CDR3s include the opening cysteine and the closing phenylalanine or tryptophan. A D gene is named only where the DNA matches it firmly. Some rows have no size entry. The others give once, few or many, or a class for an expanded clone.

clone_size: .; v_call: TRBV30; d_call: TRBD2; j_call: TRBJ2-1; cdr3_nt: TGTGCCTGGACTCAGGGACTAGCGGTCTACAATGAGCAGTTCTTC; cdr3_aa: CAWTQGLAVYNEQFF
clone_size: .; v_call: TRBV9; d_call: .; j_call: TRBJ2-5; cdr3_nt: TGTGCCAGCAGCGTAGGTGGTGGGGGGGCCCTAGAGACCCAGTACTTC; cdr3_aa: CASSVGGGGALETQYF
clone_size: .; v_call: TRBV2; d_call: TRBD1; j_call: TRBJ1-3; cdr3_nt: TGTGCCAGCAGTAATGACAGGGGGCTCGGAAACACCATATATTTT; cdr3_aa: CASSNDRGLGNTIYF
clone_size: once; v_call: TRBV19; d_call: TRBD2; j_call: TRBJ2-3; cdr3_nt: TGTGCCAGTAGTATTGGACTAGCGGGGGGGCCGACAGATACGCAGTATTTT; cdr3_aa: CASSIGLAGGPTDTQYF
clone_size: .; v_call: TRBV5-4; d_call: TRBD1; j_call: TRBJ2-1; cdr3_nt: TGTGCCAGCAGCTCCCGGACAGGGGGCTCCAATGAGCAGTTCTTC; cdr3_aa: CASSSRTGGSNEQFF
clone_size: .; v_call: TRBV27; d_call: TRBD2; j_call: TRBJ2-1; cdr3_nt: TGTGCCAGAGATCCTAGCGGGAGCGGAAGTGAGCAGTTCTTC; cdr3_aa: CARDPSGSGSEQFF
clone_size: .; v_call: TRBV18; d_call: TRBD1; j_call: TRBJ1-5; cdr3_nt: TGTGCCAGCTCACCCCGACAGGGAGGAAACAATCAGCCCCAGCATTTT; cdr3_aa: CASSPRQGGNNQPQHF
clone_size: few; v_call: TRBV6-5; d_call: .; j_call: TRBJ1-4; cdr3_nt: TGTGCCAGCAGCCCCGTGGCGGGGGGAAAACTGTTTTTT; cdr3_aa: CASSPVAGGKLFF
clone_size: few; v_call: TRBV7-2; d_call: TRBD1; j_call: TRBJ2-1; cdr3_nt: TGTGCCAGCAGCTCGGACAGGAATGAGCAGTTCTTC; cdr3_aa: CASSSDRNEQFF
clone_size: .; v_call: TRBV20-1; d_call: .; j_call: TRBJ1-2; cdr3_nt: TGCAGTGCTAGGGGCGGGGATGGCTACACCTTC; cdr3_aa: CSARGGDGYTF
clone_size: .; v_call: TRBV5-1; d_call: TRBD2; j_call: TRBJ2-1; cdr3_nt: TGCGCCAGCAGCTTCACTAGCGGGGGGGCGTCCTACAATGAGCAGTTCTTC; cdr3_aa: CASSFTSGGASYNEQFF
clone_size: .; v_call: TRBV6-1; d_call: .; j_call: TRBJ1-5; cdr3_nt: TGTGCCAGCGGATCCTTAGCGAAGGATCAGCCCCAGCATTTT; cdr3_aa: CASGSLAKDQPQHF
clone_size: .; v_call: TRBV11-2; d_call: .; j_call: TRBJ1-6; cdr3_nt: TGTGCCAGCAGCCAGCGGGCCACCCAAAGCTCCTATAATTCACCCCTCCACTTT; cdr3_aa: CASSQRATQSSYNSPLHF
clone_size: .; v_call: TRBV6-1; d_call: .; j_call: TRBJ1-1; cdr3_nt: TGTGCCAGCACCCCAAGACGGGAGACTGAAGCTTTCTTT; cdr3_aa: CASTPRRETEAFF
clone_size: .; v_call: TRBV7-8; d_call: .; j_call: TRBJ1-1; cdr3_nt: TGTGCCAGCAGCAAGAACAGGAACACTGAAGCTTTCTTT; cdr3_aa: CASSKNRNTEAFF
clone_size: .; v_call: TRBV2; d_call: TRBD2; j_call: TRBJ2-5; cdr3_nt: TGTGCCAGCAGACGTGGCGGGAGGTCGGAGACCCAGTACTTC; cdr3_aa: CASRRGGRSETQYF
clone_size: few; v_call: TRBV2; d_call: .; j_call: TRBJ1-1; cdr3_nt: TGTGCCAGCAGGGACACAGCCGTCGGCACTGAAGCTTTCTTT; cdr3_aa: CASRDTAVGTEAFF
clone_size: .; v_call: TRBV2; d_call: TRBD1; j_call: TRBJ1-2; cdr3_nt: TGTGCCAGCAGTGAGGACAGGGGTAGTAGGTATGGCTACACCTTC; cdr3_aa: CASSEDRGSRYGYTF
clone_size: .; v_call: TRBV28; d_call: .; j_call: TRBJ2-3; cdr3_nt: TGTGCCAGCAGCCCGACAGGTTTTATCACAGATACGCAGTATTTT; cdr3_aa: CASSPTGFITDTQYF
clone_size: .; v_call: TRBV7-9; d_call: .; j_call: TRBJ2-1; cdr3_nt: TGTGCCAGCAGCCAAAACAATGAGCAGTTCTTC; cdr3_aa: CASSQNNEQFF
clone_size: .; v_call: TRBV19; d_call: TRBD1; j_call: TRBJ2-7; cdr3_nt: TGTGCCAGTAGTGACCGGGACAGAGGCGACGAGCAGTACTTC; cdr3_aa: CASSDRDRGDEQYF
clone_size: .; v_call: TRBV9; d_call: TRBD1; j_call: TRBJ1-3; cdr3_nt: TGTGCCAGCAGCGTAGGAGGGGGACAGGGTGGAAACACCATATATTTT; cdr3_aa: CASSVGGGQGGNTIYF
clone_size: few; v_call: TRBV6-5; d_call: TRBD1; j_call: TRBJ2-7; cdr3_nt: TGTGCCAGCAGCCGACAGGGGCTCACCTACGAGCAGTACTTC; cdr3_aa: CASSRQGLTYEQYF
clone_size: .; v_call: TRBV13; d_call: TRBD2; j_call: TRBJ2-1; cdr3_nt: TGTGCCAGCAGCTTGAGCGGGAGGGTTTTAAATGAGCAGTTCTTC; cdr3_aa: CASSLSGRVLNEQFF
clone_size: .; v_call: TRBV7-9; d_call: TRBD1; j_call: TRBJ1-5; cdr3_nt: TGTGCCAGCAGCTTAGCCCAGGGGGGCAATCAGCCCCAGCATTTT; cdr3_aa: CASSLAQGGNQPQHF
clone_size: .; v_call: TRBV27; d_call: .; j_call: TRBJ2-1; cdr3_nt: TGTGCCAGCTCCAGTGGGGGGGGGCCCTACAATGAGCAGTTCTTC; cdr3_aa: CASSSGGGPYNEQFF
clone_size: .; v_call: TRBV11-2; d_call: TRBD1; j_call: TRBJ2-7; cdr3_nt: TGTGCCAGCAGCTTGGGCTCTGGGACAGGGGTCTACGAGCAGTACTTC; cdr3_aa: CASSLGSGTGVYEQYF
clone_size: .; v_call: TRBV27; d_call: .; j_call: TRBJ1-4; cdr3_nt: TGTGCCAGCACCCCCCGGAGGGGTGCAACTAATGAAAAACTGTTTTTT; cdr3_aa: CASTPRRGATNEKLFF
clone_size: .; v_call: TRBV25-1; d_call: TRBD1; j_call: TRBJ2-1; cdr3_nt: TGTGCCAGCAAGGGACAGGGATACAATGAGCAGTTCTTC; cdr3_aa: CASKGQGYNEQFF
clone_size: .; v_call: TRBV6-5; d_call: TRBD1; j_call: TRBJ2-7; cdr3_nt: TGTGCCAGCAACGGACAGGGAAGGTACGAGCAGTACTTC; cdr3_aa: CASNGQGRYEQYF
clone_size: .; v_call: TRBV6-5; d_call: .; j_call: TRBJ2-3; cdr3_nt: TGTGCCAGCAGTGGCATGACAGATACGCAGTATTTT; cdr3_aa: CASSGMTDTQYF
clone_size: .; v_call: TRBV25-1; d_call: .; j_call: TRBJ1-1; cdr3_nt: TGTGCCAGCAGCGGTACAGGAGACACTGAAGCTTTCTTT; cdr3_aa: CASSGTGDTEAFF
clone_size: once; v_call: TRBV19; d_call: TRBD1; j_call: TRBJ1-2; cdr3_nt: TGTGCCAGTAGGTCGGGACAGGTATATGGCTACACCTTC; cdr3_aa: CASRSGQVYGYTF
clone_size: .; v_call: TRBV7-8; d_call: .; j_call: TRBJ1-4; cdr3_nt: TGTGCCAGCAGCTCCCTTCCCCAGGGAACTAATGAAAAACTGTTTTTT; cdr3_aa: CASSSLPQGTNEKLFF
clone_size: .; v_call: TRBV4-1; d_call: .; j_call: TRBJ1-2; cdr3_nt: TGCGCCAGCAGCCAAGATCCCCAGGGGTTGGGAGGCTACACCTTC; cdr3_aa: CASSQDPQGLGGYTF
clone_size: few; v_call: TRBV19; d_call: .; j_call: TRBJ1-5; cdr3_nt: TGTGCCAGTAGTCCCGACAGGACCAGCAATCAGCCCCAGCATTTT; cdr3_aa: CASSPDRTSNQPQHF